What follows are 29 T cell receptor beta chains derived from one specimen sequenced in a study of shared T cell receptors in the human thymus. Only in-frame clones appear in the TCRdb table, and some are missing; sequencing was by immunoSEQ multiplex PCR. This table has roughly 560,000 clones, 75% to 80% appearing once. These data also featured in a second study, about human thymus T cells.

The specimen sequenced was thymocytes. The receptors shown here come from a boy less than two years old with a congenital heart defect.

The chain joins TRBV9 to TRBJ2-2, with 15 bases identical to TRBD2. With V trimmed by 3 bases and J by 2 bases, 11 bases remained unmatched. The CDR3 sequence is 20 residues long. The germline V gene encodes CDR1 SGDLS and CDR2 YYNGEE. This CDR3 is CASSAPPGLAGGPNTGELFF. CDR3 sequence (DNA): TGTGCCAGCAGCGCTCCCCCCGGACTAGCGGGAGGGCCTAACACCGGGGAGCTGTTTTTT.

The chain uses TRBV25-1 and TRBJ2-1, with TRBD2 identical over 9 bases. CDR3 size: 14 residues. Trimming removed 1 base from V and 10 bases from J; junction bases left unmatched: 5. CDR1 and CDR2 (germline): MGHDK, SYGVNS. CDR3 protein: CASSEFSSGREQFF. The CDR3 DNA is TGTGCCAGCAGTGAATTCAGTAGCGGGAGAGAGCAGTTCTTC.

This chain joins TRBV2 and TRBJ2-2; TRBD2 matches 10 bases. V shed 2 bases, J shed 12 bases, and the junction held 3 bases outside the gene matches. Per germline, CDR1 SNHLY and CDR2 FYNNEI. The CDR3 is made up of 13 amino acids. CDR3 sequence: CASSETSGTKLFF. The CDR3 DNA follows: TGTGCCAGCAGTGAAACTAGCGGGACGAAGCTGTTTTTT.

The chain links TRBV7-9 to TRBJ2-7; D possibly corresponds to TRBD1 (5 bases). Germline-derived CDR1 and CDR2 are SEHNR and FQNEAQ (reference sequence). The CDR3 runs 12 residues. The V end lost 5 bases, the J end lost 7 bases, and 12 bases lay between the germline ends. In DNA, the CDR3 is TGTGCCAGCAGCCCCATACACAGGGAGCAGTACTTC. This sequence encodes CASSPIHREQYF.

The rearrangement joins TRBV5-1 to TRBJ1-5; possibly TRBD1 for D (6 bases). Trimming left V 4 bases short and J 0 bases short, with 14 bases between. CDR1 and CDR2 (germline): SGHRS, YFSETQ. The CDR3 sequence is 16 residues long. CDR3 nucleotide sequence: TGCGCCAGCAGCCCGGCGGGGGGGCATAGCAATCAGCCCCAGCATTTT. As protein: CASSPAGGHSNQPQHF.

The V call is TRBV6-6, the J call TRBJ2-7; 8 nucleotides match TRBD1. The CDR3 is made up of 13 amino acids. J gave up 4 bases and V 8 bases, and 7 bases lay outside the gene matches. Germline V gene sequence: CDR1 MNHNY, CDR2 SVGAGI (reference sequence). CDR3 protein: CASGRTGFYEQYF. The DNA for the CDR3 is TGTGCCAGCGGTCGGACAGGGTTTTACGAGCAGTACTTC.

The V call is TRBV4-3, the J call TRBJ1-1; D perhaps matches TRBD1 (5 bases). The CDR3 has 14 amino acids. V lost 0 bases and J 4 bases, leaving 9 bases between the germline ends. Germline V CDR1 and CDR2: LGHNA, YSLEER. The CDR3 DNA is TGCGCCAGCAGCCAAGATAAGGGGTCCACTGAAGCTTTCTTT. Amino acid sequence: CASSQDKGSTEAFF.

The CDR3 coding sequence is TGTGCCTGGGCGAGGACTAGCGGTAGCACAGATACGCAGTATTTT. Translation gives CAWARTSGSTDTQYF. The V gene is TRBV30, the J gene TRBJ2-3, with 10 bases matching TRBD2. This CDR3 comprises 15 residues. Germline assignment: CDR1 GTSNPN and CDR2 SVGIG (reference sequence). Unmatched junction bases numbered 5, after V lost 5 bases and J lost 0 bases.

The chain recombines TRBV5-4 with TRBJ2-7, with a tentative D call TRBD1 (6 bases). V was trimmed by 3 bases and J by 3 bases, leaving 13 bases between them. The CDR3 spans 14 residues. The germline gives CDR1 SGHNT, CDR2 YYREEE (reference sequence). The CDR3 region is CASSYAGTHYEQYF. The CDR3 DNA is TGTGCCAGCAGCTATGCCGGGACACACTACGAGCAGTACTTC.

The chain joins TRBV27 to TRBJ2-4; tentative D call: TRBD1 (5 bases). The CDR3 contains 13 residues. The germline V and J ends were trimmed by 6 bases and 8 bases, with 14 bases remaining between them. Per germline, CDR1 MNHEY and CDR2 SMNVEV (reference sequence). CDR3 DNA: TGTGCCAGCAGGACCCCAGCCAGGGACATTCAGTACTTC. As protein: CASRTPARDIQYF.

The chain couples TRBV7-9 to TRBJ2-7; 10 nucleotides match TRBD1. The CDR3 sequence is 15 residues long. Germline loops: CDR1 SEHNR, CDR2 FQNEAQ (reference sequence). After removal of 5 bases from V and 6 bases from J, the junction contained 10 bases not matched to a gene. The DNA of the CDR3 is TGTGCCAGCAGCCCGGACAGGGGGGGGAAGATCGAGCAGTACTTC. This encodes CASSPDRGGKIEQYF.

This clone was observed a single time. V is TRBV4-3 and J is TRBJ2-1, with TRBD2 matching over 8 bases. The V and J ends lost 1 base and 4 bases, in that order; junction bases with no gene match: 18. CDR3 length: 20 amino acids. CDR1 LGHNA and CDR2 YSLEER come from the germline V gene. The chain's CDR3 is CASSQAGSLAASGNYNEQFF. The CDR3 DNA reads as TGCGCCAGCAGCCAAGCCGGGTCACTAGCGGCCTCTGGGAATTACAATGAGCAGTTCTTC.

The CDR3 DNA sequence: TGTGCCAGCTGTCCCCCCGGGGCGGGGGACGAGCAGTACTTC. Its protein is CASCPPGAGDEQYF. The chain has TRBV2 and TRBJ2-7, with 7 bases matching TRBD2. The V segment lost 8 bases and the J segment 5 bases; nucleotides outside the gene matches: 12. Germline CDR1 is SNHLY and CDR2 is FYNNEI. There are 14 residues in the CDR3.

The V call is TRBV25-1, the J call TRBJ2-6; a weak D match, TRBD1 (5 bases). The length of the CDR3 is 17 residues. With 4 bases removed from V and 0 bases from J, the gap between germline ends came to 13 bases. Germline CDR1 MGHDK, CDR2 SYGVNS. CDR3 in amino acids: CASSVDSGNSGANVLTF. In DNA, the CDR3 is TGTGCCAGCAGTGTCGACAGTGGAAACTCTGGGGCCAACGTCCTGACTTTC.

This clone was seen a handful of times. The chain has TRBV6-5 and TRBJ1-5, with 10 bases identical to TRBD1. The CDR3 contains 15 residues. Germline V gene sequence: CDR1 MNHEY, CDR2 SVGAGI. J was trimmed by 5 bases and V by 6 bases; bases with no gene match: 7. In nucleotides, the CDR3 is TGTGCCAGCAGCTTGGGACAGGGGATGGATCAGCCCCAGCATTTT. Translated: CASSLGQGMDQPQHF.

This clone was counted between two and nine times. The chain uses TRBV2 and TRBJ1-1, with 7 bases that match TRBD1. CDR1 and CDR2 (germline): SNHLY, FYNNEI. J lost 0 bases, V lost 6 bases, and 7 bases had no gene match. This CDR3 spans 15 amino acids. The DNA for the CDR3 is TGTGCCAGCAGACCACAGGGGACCATGAACACTGAAGCTTTCTTT. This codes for CASRPQGTMNTEAFF.

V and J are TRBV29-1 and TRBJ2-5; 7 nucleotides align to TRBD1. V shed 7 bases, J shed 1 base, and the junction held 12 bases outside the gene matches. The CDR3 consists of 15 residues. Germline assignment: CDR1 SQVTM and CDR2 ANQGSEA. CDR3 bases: TGCAGCGCCCAAGGGGCAGGGGGTGGCCAAGAGACCCAGTACTTC. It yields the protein CSAQGAGGGQETQYF.

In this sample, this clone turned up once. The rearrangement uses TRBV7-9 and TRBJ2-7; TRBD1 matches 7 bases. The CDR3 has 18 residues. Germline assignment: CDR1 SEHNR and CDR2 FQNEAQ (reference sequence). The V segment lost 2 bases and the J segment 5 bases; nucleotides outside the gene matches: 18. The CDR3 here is CASSLSYHRGRWGHEQYF. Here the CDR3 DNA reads TGTGCCAGCAGCTTATCGTATCACAGGGGAAGGTGGGGTCACGAGCAGTACTTC.

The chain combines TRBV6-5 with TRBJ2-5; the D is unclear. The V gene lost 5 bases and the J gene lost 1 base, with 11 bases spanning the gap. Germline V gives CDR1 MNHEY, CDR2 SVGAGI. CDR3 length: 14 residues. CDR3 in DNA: TGTGCCAGCAGTCGAACAGACGTCCAAGAGACCCAGTACTTC. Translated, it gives CASSRTDVQETQYF.

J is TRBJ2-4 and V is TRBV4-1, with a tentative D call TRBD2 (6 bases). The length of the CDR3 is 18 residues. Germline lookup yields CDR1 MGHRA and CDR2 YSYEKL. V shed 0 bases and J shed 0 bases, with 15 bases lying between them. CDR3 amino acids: CASSQDPGDLLAKNIQYF. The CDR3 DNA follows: TGCGCCAGCAGCCAAGATCCGGGGGATTTACTAGCCAAAAACATTCAGTACTTC.

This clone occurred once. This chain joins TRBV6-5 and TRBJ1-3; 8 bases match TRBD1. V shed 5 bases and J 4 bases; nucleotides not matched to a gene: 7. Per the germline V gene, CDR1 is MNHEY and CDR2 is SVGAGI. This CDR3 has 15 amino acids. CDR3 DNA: TGTGCCAGCAGTGCTGCGCCAGGGGGCGGAAACACCATATATTTT. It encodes CASSAAPGGGNTIYF.

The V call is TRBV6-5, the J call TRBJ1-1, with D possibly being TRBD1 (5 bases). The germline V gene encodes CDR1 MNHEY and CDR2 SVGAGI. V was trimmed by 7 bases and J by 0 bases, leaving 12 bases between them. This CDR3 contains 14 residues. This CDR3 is CASNPGLLNTEAFF. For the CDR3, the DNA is TGTGCCAGCAACCCGGGACTGCTGAACACTGAAGCTTTCTTT.

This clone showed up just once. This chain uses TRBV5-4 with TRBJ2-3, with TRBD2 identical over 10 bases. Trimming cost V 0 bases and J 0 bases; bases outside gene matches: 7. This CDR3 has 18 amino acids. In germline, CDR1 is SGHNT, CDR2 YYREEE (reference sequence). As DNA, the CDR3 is TGTGCCAGCAGCTTGGGGCTAGCGGGAGTAAATAGCACAGATACGCAGTATTTT. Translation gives CASSLGLAGVNSTDTQYF.

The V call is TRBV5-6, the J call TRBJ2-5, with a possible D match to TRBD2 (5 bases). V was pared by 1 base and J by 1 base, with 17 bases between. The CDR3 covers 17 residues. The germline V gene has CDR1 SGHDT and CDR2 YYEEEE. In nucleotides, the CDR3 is TGTGCCAGCAGCTTGATGAGGGCCCCCAGGCTCCAAGAGACCCAGTACTTC. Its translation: CASSLMRAPRLQETQYF.

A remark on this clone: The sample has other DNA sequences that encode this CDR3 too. CDR3 sequence reads: CASRTGGEQYF. The CDR3 coding sequence is TGTGCCAGCCGGACAGGGGGCGAGCAGTACTTC. The chain joins TRBV2 to TRBJ2-7; TRBD1 agrees at 10 bases. Losses at the gene ends were 8 bases for V and 6 bases for J; bases not matched to a gene: 1. CDR3 length equals 11 residues. CDR1 and CDR2 from the germline V gene are SNHLY and FYNNEI.

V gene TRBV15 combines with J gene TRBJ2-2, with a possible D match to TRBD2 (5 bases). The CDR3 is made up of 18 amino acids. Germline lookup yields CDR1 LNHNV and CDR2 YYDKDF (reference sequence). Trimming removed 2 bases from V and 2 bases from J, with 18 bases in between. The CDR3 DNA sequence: TGTGCCACCAGCAGACGGTCCTCCAAAGGAGGCAACACCGGGGAGCTGTTTTTT. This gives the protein CATSRRSSKGGNTGELFF.

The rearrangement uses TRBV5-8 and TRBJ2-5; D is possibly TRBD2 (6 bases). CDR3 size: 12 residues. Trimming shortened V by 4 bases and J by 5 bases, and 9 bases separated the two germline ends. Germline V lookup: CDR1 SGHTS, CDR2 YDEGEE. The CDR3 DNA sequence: TGTGCCAGCAGCCAAGGAGGGGAGACCCAGTACTTC. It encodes CASSQGGETQYF.

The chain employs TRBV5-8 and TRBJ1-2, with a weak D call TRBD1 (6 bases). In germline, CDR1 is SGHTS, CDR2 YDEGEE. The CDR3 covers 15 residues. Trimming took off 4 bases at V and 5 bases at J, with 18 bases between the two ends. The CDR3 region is CASSHPAGGRYGYTF. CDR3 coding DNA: TGTGCCAGCAGCCACCCCGCGGGGGGCAGGTATGGCTACACCTTC.

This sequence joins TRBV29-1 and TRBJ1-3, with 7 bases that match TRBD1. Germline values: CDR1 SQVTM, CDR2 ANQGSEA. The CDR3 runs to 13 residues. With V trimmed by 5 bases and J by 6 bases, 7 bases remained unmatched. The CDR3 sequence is CSVIQGSENTIYF. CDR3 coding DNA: TGCAGCGTTATACAGGGGAGCGAAAACACCATATATTTT. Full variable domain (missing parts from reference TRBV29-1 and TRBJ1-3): SAVISQKPSRDICQRGTSLTIQCQVDSQVTMMFWYRQQPGQSLTLIATANQGSEATYESGFVIDKFPISRPNLTFSTLTVSNMSPEDSSIYLCSVIQGSENTIYFGEGSWLTVV.